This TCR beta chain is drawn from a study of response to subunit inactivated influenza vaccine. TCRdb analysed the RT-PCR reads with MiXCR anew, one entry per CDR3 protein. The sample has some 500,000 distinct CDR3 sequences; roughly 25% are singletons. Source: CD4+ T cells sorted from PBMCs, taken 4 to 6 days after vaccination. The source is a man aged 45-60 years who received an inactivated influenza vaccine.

The CDR3 nucleotides are TGCAGTGCTAGAGGAGATAGCCCGAACACCGGGGAGCTGTTTTTT. As protein: CSARGDSPNTGELFF. This chain uses TRBV20-1 with TRBJ2-2, with D unclear. The CDR3 loop spans 15 amino acids. V lost 1 base and J lost 0, with 9 bases in between. Looked up from germline, CDR1 is DFQATT and CDR2 is SNEGSKA (reference sequence).